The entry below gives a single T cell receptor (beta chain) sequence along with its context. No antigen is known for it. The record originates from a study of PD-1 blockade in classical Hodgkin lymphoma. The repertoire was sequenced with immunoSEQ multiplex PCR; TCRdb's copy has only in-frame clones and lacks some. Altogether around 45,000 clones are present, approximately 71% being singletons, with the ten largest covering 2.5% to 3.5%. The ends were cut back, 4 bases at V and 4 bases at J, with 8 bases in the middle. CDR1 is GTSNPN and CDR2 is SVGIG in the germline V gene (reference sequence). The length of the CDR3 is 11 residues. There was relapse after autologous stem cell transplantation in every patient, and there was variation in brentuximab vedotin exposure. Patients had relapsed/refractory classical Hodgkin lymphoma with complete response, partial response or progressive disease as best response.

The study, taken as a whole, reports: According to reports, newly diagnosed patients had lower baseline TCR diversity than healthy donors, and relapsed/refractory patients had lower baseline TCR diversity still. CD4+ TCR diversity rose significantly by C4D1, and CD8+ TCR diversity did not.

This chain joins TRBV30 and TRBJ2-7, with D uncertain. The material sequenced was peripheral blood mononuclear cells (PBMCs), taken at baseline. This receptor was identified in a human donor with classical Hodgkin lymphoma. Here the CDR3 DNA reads TGTGCCTGGACCCTGCGTTACGAGCAGTACTTC. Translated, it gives CAWTLRYEQYF. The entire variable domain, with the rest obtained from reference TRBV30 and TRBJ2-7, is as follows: SQTIHQWPATLVQPVGSPLSLECTVEGTSNPNLYWYRQAAGRGLQLLFYSVGIGQISSEVPQNLSASRPQDRQFILSSKKLLLSDSGFYLCAWTLRYEQYFGPGTRLTVT.